This TCR beta chain is drawn from a study of blood T cell repertoires in COVID-19. The CDR3 runs to 14 residues. Germline values: CDR1 LNHDA, CDR2 SQIVND (reference sequence). The trim removed 8 bases at V and 4 bases at J, leaving 8 bases unmatched. Data came from immunoSEQ multiplex PCR; TCRdb stores just in-frame clones and leaves some out. The repertoire holds 60,000 to 85,000 clones, 90% seen once, with 1.4% to 1.5% in the top ten. Sequencing was carried out using peripheral blood. This chain uses TRBV19 with TRBJ1-2; 9 bases map to TRBD1. This receptor was identified in a man between 45 and 60 years old with acute or convalescent COVID-19. The CDR3: CASRYRGRGYGYTF. CDR3 sequence (DNA): TGTGCCAGTCGATACAGGGGGCGCGGCTATGGCTACACCTTC.